The T cell receptor (beta chain) under discussion was sequenced for a study of HIV-infected patients and healthy controls. Reverse transcription used around 480 ng RNA and constant-region primers for alpha and beta. Using multiplexing indices, alpha and beta chain libraries were generated apart by chain-specific third strand synthesis. TCRdb independently ran MiXCR on the 5' RACE reads; one entry per CDR3 protein. The table lists roughly 25,000 distinct CDR3 sequences, approximately 9% of them singletons. Deletions cut 6 bases from V and 11 bases from J, with 11 bases between. The CDR3 totals 12 residues. The sample holds many counts of this clonotype. No cell fractionation was done, so the repertoire covers all unsorted peripheral blood T cells.

The clonotype originates from an adult in good health. The sample comprised blood. This sequence joins TRBV12-3 or TRBV12-4 and TRBJ1-6; D may be TRBD1 (6 bases). In DNA, the CDR3 is TGTGCCAGCAGCTTTGACAGGCCACCCCTCCACTTT. Protein product: CASSFDRPPLHF.